What follows describes a single T cell receptor beta chain. Germline CDR1 reads SSHAT; CDR2 reads FNYEAQ (reference sequence). J gave up 2 bases and V 5 bases, and 5 bases lay outside the gene matches. The CDR3 loop spans 16 amino acids. A Seattle source enrolled patients during active infection and followed them longitudinally. The sample comes from a study of blood T cell repertoires in COVID-19. Study overall: Some COVID-19 samples were acute and others convalescent; all came from the United States, Italy and Spain. PBMCs, B-cell-depleted T cells, or T cells were the source of the cDNA or gDNA that made up the material.

Per the original methods: Amplified reference gene primers provided the basis for estimating nucleated cell counts. Sequencing was performed with immunoSEQ multiplex PCR; in TCRdb, only in-frame clones are kept and a portion is missing. V and J calls and clone size are those listed in that table; D and trimming were worked out from the DNA. The sample includes 200,000 to 250,000 clones, under 85% of them seen just once. Specimen: peripheral blood. This TCR was sampled from a woman in her twenties or thirties with COVID-19, enrolled during active disease. This sequence joins TRBV7-7 and TRBJ2-2; 10 positions agree with TRBD1. The CDR3 spells CASSLDRGRNTGELFF. The DNA for the CDR3 is TGTGCCAGCAGCCTTGACAGGGGGCGTAACACCGGGGAGCTGTTTTTT.